This TCR beta chain was recovered during a study of blood T cell repertoires in COVID-19. Background on the study: Italy, Spain and the United States were the sources of the convalescent and acute COVID-19 samples. From T cells, B-cell-depleted T cells, or PBMCs came the material, which was cDNA or gDNA.

Methods used by the authors: Nucleated cell number was recorded as an estimate derived from reference gene primer amplification. Sequencing used immunoSEQ multiplex PCR; TCRdb keeps in-frame clones, though not all of them. V and J calls and clone size are as listed in that table; D and trimming were resolved from the DNA. This repertoire shows 160,000 or so clones, around 80% found once; its top ten account for 9.8%. Deletions cut 4 bases from V and 0 bases from J, with 18 bases between. Per the germline V gene, CDR1 is LNHDA and CDR2 is SQIVND (reference sequence). There are 17 residues in the CDR3.

Material for sequencing was peripheral blood. The clonotype was recovered from a woman in her forties or fifties with acute or convalescent COVID-19. The chain has TRBV19 and TRBJ2-5; D may be TRBD2 (5 bases). The CDR3 nucleotides are TGTGCCAGTAGTAAAAAAGGAGGCATCCGCCACCAAGAGACCCAGTACTTC. Its protein is CASSKKGGIRHQETQYF.